These T cell receptor beta chains were read from a single sample in a study of shared clonotypes between healthy human individuals. The method was immunoSEQ multiplex PCR; TCRdb's version includes in-frame clones alone and lacks a portion of them. This sample has a few million clones; approximately 96% occur once, and the top ten carry 0.1% to 0.15%. The sequencing sample was made of naive CD4+ T cells sorted from blood. Source of these receptors: a man between 18 and 29 years old in good health. Each CDR3 is given with its conserved first and last residue.

J | V | CDR3
TRBJ1-1 | TRBV30 | CAWRSGGDTEAFF
TRBJ1-3 | TRBV18 | CASSPMAAGNTIYF
TRBJ2-5 | TRBV28 | CASSPSSNQETQYF
TRBJ2-7 | TRBV30 | CAVGGTPYEQYF
TRBJ1-5 | TRBV19 | CASGGTGNNQPQHF
TRBJ1-5 | TRBV6-4 | CASSDSSTGENQPQHF
TRBJ2-1 | TRBV6-1 | CASSEIGWGLSSYNEQFF
TRBJ2-3 | TRBV2 | CASSEALGRTDTQYF
TRBJ2-7 | TRBV4-3 | CASSQGDRSSYEQYF
TRBJ1-4 | TRBV7-9 | CASSLERTSEKLFF
TRBJ1-5 | TRBV2 | CASSVVDRASGQPQHF
TRBJ2-1 | TRBV5-1 | CASSPSGKAYNEQFF
TRBJ2-4 | TRBV2 | CASRSQGWGENIQYF
TRBJ2-3 | TRBV18 | CASSPRDRVGDTQYF
TRBJ2-5 | TRBV5-1 | CASSWGTGGEETQYF
TRBJ1-6 | TRBV25-1 | CASSFGNSPLHF